This T cell receptor (beta chain) was recorded in a study of shared clonotypes between healthy human individuals. On the study more broadly: Researchers assigned three CD4 naive, three CD4 memory, two CD8 naive and one CD8 memory plate to each donor.

General observations from the study: Donor clonotype sharing was expected to depend on sequencing depth.

This CDR3 is built from 15 residues. Trimming cost V 5 bases and J 2 bases; bases outside gene matches: 6. Germline CDR1 MNHEY, CDR2 SVGAGI. Using immunoSEQ multiplex PCR, the repertoire was profiled, and TCRdb retains in-frame clones only, with some absent. The table includes about 1 million clones, about 70% detected once. A note on this clone: Its antigen is as yet unknown.

J is TRBJ2-7 and V is TRBV6-5, with 10 bases that match TRBD2. Sequencing was performed on memory CD4+ T cells sorted from blood. The subset was: CD45RA-negative fraction. The clonotype comes from a man aged 18 to 29 in good health. CDR3 protein: CASSRQREGTYEQYF. The CDR3, as DNA: TGTGCCAGCAGTCGACAGCGGGAGGGTACCTACGAGCAGTACTTC.